The source of this T cell receptor beta chain is a study of long-term antiretroviral therapy in people with HIV. Survey level was the resolution at which the v3.0 immunoSEQ assay ran. Measured with immunoSEQ multiplex PCR; TCRdb has only the in-frame clones, and not every one. The repertoire holds approximately 26,000 clones, with 80% to 95% as singletons. The sequence was obtained from a man aged 18 to 30 with HIV. The material was unsorted PBMCs, obtained 3.1 years after starting antiretroviral therapy.

In DNA, the CDR3 is TGTGCCAGCAGCCCCGGGACAGAAGGGGCTTTCTTT. The encoded protein is CASSPGTEGAFF. The V call is TRBV7-9, the J call TRBJ1-1; 7 bases line up with TRBD1. The CDR3 has 12 residues. The trim removed 5 bases at V and 11 bases at J, leaving 8 bases unmatched. Germline V gene data show CDR1 as SEHNR and CDR2 as FQNEAQ (reference sequence).